A selection of T cell receptor beta chains follows, all from one sample in a study of T cells in Graves' hyperthyroidism and ophthalmopathy. TCRdb reanalysed the multiplex PCR reads using MiXCR and keeps one entry per CDR3 protein. This sample has hundreds of thousands of distinct CDR3 sequences; about 14% occur once, and the top ten carry roughly 5.7%. Material for sequencing was blood. All receptors come from a woman aged 25 to 39 with Graves' hyperthyroidism that later progressed to Graves' ophthalmopathy. Both conserved end residues are part of each CDR3. A D gene is named only where the DNA matches it firmly. The size field is filled for only some rows; it gives once, few, many or a size class.

abundance: many; d_gene: .; len: 15; v_gene: TRBV27; j_gene: TRBJ1-4; CDR3nt: TGTGCCAGCAGGCCCCAGGGCTCAACTAATGAAAAACTGTTTTTT; CDR3aa: CASRPQGSTNEKLFF
abundance: .; d_gene: TRBD2; len: 15; v_gene: TRBV29-1; j_gene: TRBJ2-1; CDR3nt: TGCAGCGTTGTGTTAGCGGGAGGGGTATACAATGAGCAGTTCTTC; CDR3aa: CSVVLAGGVYNEQFF
abundance: many; d_gene: .; len: 12; v_gene: TRBV12-3/TRBV12-4; j_gene: TRBJ2-5; CDR3nt: TGTGCCAGCAGCCGCCTCCTAGAGACCCAGTACTTC; CDR3aa: CASSRLLETQYF
abundance: many; d_gene: .; len: 13; v_gene: TRBV12-3/TRBV12-4; j_gene: TRBJ2-7; CDR3nt: TGTGCCAGCACCCAAACCCTCATATACGAGCAGTACTTC; CDR3aa: CASTQTLIYEQYF
abundance: few; d_gene: .; len: 13; v_gene: TRBV5-1; j_gene: TRBJ2-1; CDR3nt: TGCGCCAGCAGCTTGAATGGCGGGAATGAGCAGTTCTTC; CDR3aa: CASSLNGGNEQFF
abundance: many; d_gene: .; len: 12; v_gene: TRBV29-1; j_gene: TRBJ2-5; CDR3nt: TGCAGCGTTGTTGCATTATTAGAGACCCAGTACTTC; CDR3aa: CSVVALLETQYF
abundance: many; d_gene: TRBD2; len: 16; v_gene: TRBV2; j_gene: TRBJ2-2; CDR3nt: TGTGCCAGCAGTGGCACCTCTAGCGGGAGAGTCGGGGAGCTGTTTTTT; CDR3aa: CASSGTSSGRVGELFF
abundance: many; d_gene: .; len: 15; v_gene: TRBV30; j_gene: TRBJ1-2; CDR3nt: TGTGCCTGGAGTCGTTCCTGGACGGTAAACTATGGCTACACCTTC; CDR3aa: CAWSRSWTVNYGYTF
abundance: .; d_gene: TRBD1; len: 14; v_gene: TRBV11-3; j_gene: TRBJ2-5; CDR3nt: TGTGCCAGCAGCCTTGACAGGGAAGGGGGGACCCAGTACTTC; CDR3aa: CASSLDREGGTQYF
abundance: many; d_gene: .; len: 13; v_gene: TRBV2; j_gene: TRBJ2-3; CDR3nt: TGTGCCAGCGGGGGGAATAGCGCAGATACGCAGTATTTT; CDR3aa: CASGGNSADTQYF
abundance: many; d_gene: .; len: 12; v_gene: TRBV29-1; j_gene: TRBJ1-1; CDR3nt: TGCAGCGTTGGTAGGTCGGCCACTGAAGCTTTCTTT; CDR3aa: CSVGRSATEAFF
abundance: .; d_gene: .; len: 13; v_gene: TRBV12-3/TRBV12-4; j_gene: TRBJ1-1; CDR3nt: TGTGCCAGCACCGCGGGGGGGGGCACTGAAGCTTTCTTT; CDR3aa: CASTAGGGTEAFF
abundance: many; d_gene: TRBD1; len: 13; v_gene: TRBV20-1; j_gene: TRBJ2-5; CDR3nt: TGCAGTGCTACCCGGACAGGGAAAGAGACCCAGTACTTC; CDR3aa: CSATRTGKETQYF
abundance: many; d_gene: .; len: 15; v_gene: TRBV2; j_gene: TRBJ2-3; CDR3nt: TGTGCCAGCAGTCACGGGGGTGCGGGGACAGATACGCAGTATTTT; CDR3aa: CASSHGGAGTDTQYF
abundance: many; d_gene: TRBD2; len: 17; v_gene: TRBV20-1; j_gene: TRBJ2-1; CDR3nt: TGCAGTGCCATCATCCCAATAGCGGGAGAAGTCTACAATGAGCAGTTCTTC; CDR3aa: CSAIIPIAGEVYNEQFF
abundance: .; d_gene: TRBD1; len: 12; v_gene: TRBV30; j_gene: TRBJ2-2; CDR3nt: TGTGCCTGGCAGGGGGCCTCCGGGGAGCTGTTTTTT; CDR3aa: CAWQGASGELFF
abundance: few; d_gene: TRBD1; len: 16; v_gene: TRBV4-1; j_gene: TRBJ2-7; CDR3nt: TGCGCCAGCAGCCCCCGCTTTGGACAGGGCCTCTACGAGCAGTACTTC; CDR3aa: CASSPRFGQGLYEQYF
abundance: .; d_gene: TRBD2; len: 16; v_gene: TRBV14; j_gene: TRBJ2-1; CDR3nt: TGTGCCAGCAGCCAAGAGTTCGGGAGGGCTGGGAATGAGCAGTTCTTC; CDR3aa: CASSQEFGRAGNEQFF
abundance: .; d_gene: TRBD2; len: 17; v_gene: TRBV6-2/TRBV6-3; j_gene: TRBJ2-7; CDR3nt: TGTGCCAGCAGTTTTGAACCCGGACTAGCTCTCTCCTACGAGCAGTACTTC; CDR3aa: CASSFEPGLALSYEQYF
abundance: many; d_gene: .; len: 15; v_gene: TRBV29-1; j_gene: TRBJ2-3; CDR3nt: TGCAGCGTTGAAGATCGTGGGACTCGCGGCCATACGCAGTATTTT; CDR3aa: CSVEDRGTRGHTQYF
abundance: many; d_gene: .; len: 15; v_gene: TRBV18; j_gene: TRBJ1-1; CDR3nt: TGTGCCAGCTCACGTGGGGGGCTTGGGAACACTGAAGCTTTCTTT; CDR3aa: CASSRGGLGNTEAFF
abundance: many; d_gene: .; len: 12; v_gene: TRBV28; j_gene: TRBJ2-5; CDR3nt: TGTGCCAGCAGTTTATCTGAGGGGACCCAGTACTTC; CDR3aa: CASSLSEGTQYF
abundance: .; d_gene: .; len: 16; v_gene: TRBV9; j_gene: TRBJ1-2; CDR3nt: TGTGCCAGCAGCGTATCTGAGGATCGGGGTAACTATGGCTACACCTTC; CDR3aa: CASSVSEDRGNYGYTF
abundance: many; d_gene: .; len: 14; v_gene: TRBV30; j_gene: TRBJ1-1; CDR3nt: TGTGCCTGGAGGTGGGGCGACAGGAACACTGAAGCTTTCTTT; CDR3aa: CAWRWGDRNTEAFF
abundance: few; d_gene: TRBD2; len: 16; v_gene: TRBV5-1; j_gene: TRBJ2-2; CDR3nt: TGCGCCAGCAGCTCAGGGACTAGCGGAAACACCGGGGAGCTGTTTTTT; CDR3aa: CASSSGTSGNTGELFF
abundance: .; d_gene: .; len: 13; v_gene: TRBV9; j_gene: TRBJ2-7; CDR3nt: TGTGCCAGCAGCGTAGCTCAGGAAAGCGAGCAGTACTTC; CDR3aa: CASSVAQESEQYF
abundance: .; d_gene: TRBD2; len: 17; v_gene: TRBV24-1; j_gene: TRBJ2-7; CDR3nt: TGTGCCACCAGTGACCACCCTAGCGGGAGCTCCTCCTACGAGCAGTACTTC; CDR3aa: CATSDHPSGSSSYEQYF
abundance: many; d_gene: .; len: 15; v_gene: TRBV7-2; j_gene: TRBJ1-5; CDR3nt: TGTGCCAGCAGCTATACAGGAGCCGGCAATCAGCCCCAGCATTTT; CDR3aa: CASSYTGAGNQPQHF
abundance: many; d_gene: .; len: 16; v_gene: TRBV6-5; j_gene: TRBJ1-6; CDR3nt: TGTGCCAGCAGTTACTATGGGGACACCCTTCCTACACCCCTCCACTTT; CDR3aa: CASSYYGDTLPTPLHF
abundance: .; d_gene: .; len: 16; v_gene: TRBV11-3; j_gene: TRBJ2-6; CDR3nt: TGTGCCAGCAGCGTCGATTGGGGGTCTGGGGCCAACGTCCTGACTTTC; CDR3aa: CASSVDWGSGANVLTF
abundance: .; d_gene: .; len: 14; v_gene: TRBV19; j_gene: TRBJ1-1; CDR3nt: TGTGCCAGTAGTATAGAGGCCGGGTTCGCTGAAGCTTTCTTT; CDR3aa: CASSIEAGFAEAFF
abundance: many; d_gene: .; len: 13; v_gene: TRBV4-1; j_gene: TRBJ1-1; CDR3nt: TGCGCCACCCGAGGGGTTATGAACACTGAAGCTTTCTTT; CDR3aa: CATRGVMNTEAFF
abundance: many; d_gene: .; len: 14; v_gene: TRBV6-2/TRBV6-3; j_gene: TRBJ2-3; CDR3nt: TGTGCCAGCAGTTACCCGGACAGCACAGATACGCAGTATTTT; CDR3aa: CASSYPDSTDTQYF
abundance: .; d_gene: .; len: 13; v_gene: TRBV7-2; j_gene: TRBJ1-2; CDR3nt: TGTGCCAGCAGCTTCGGGGGGCACTATGGCTACACCTTC; CDR3aa: CASSFGGHYGYTF
abundance: many; d_gene: .; len: 16; v_gene: TRBV7-9; j_gene: TRBJ1-5; CDR3nt: TGTGCCAGCAGCTCTCCTGCAGGGGATAGCAATCAGCCCCAGCATTTT; CDR3aa: CASSSPAGDSNQPQHF
abundance: .; d_gene: .; len: 15; v_gene: TRBV11-2; j_gene: TRBJ2-4; CDR3nt: TGTGCCAGCAGCCCCCAACGGGCAGGGGAGGGCATTCAGTACTTC; CDR3aa: CASSPQRAGEGIQYF
abundance: few; d_gene: TRBD2; len: 17; v_gene: TRBV4-1; j_gene: TRBJ2-1; CDR3nt: TGCGCCAGCAGCCCAAGTAGCGGGAGTAATAGAGGCAATGAGCAGTTCTTC; CDR3aa: CASSPSSGSNRGNEQFF
abundance: many; d_gene: .; len: 14; v_gene: TRBV27; j_gene: TRBJ2-3; CDR3nt: TGTGCCAGCAGTTTCACTAGCAGCACAGATACGCAGTATTTT; CDR3aa: CASSFTSSTDTQYF
abundance: many; d_gene: .; len: 13; v_gene: TRBV20-1; j_gene: TRBJ2-7; CDR3nt: TGCAGTGCTAGAGACCTAGGGGGGAGTGAGCAGTACTTC; CDR3aa: CSARDLGGSEQYF
abundance: few; d_gene: TRBD2; len: 16; v_gene: TRBV3-1; j_gene: TRBJ2-1; CDR3nt: TGTGCCAGCAGCACCGAAAGACTAGCGGGAGATAATGCGCAGTTCTTC; CDR3aa: CASSTERLAGDNAQFF
abundance: many; d_gene: .; len: 14; v_gene: TRBV7-9; j_gene: TRBJ1-1; CDR3nt: TGTGCCAGCAGTTGGGGACCTGGTCGGACTGAAGCTTTCTTT; CDR3aa: CASSWGPGRTEAFF
abundance: many; d_gene: .; len: 12; v_gene: TRBV12-5; j_gene: TRBJ2-7; CDR3nt: TGTGCTAGTGGTTTGGCCAGCTACGAGCAGTACTTC; CDR3aa: CASGLASYEQYF
abundance: few; d_gene: .; len: 13; v_gene: TRBV27; j_gene: TRBJ2-5; CDR3nt: TGTGCCAGCAGTTCCTCGATCCGTTGGACCCAGTACTTC; CDR3aa: CASSSSIRWTQYF
abundance: .; d_gene: .; len: 14; v_gene: TRBV4-1; j_gene: TRBJ2-1; CDR3nt: TGCGCCAGCAGCCAAGATTCGAGCCCCAATGAGCAGTTCTTC; CDR3aa: CASSQDSSPNEQFF
abundance: .; d_gene: TRBD1; len: 17; v_gene: TRBV11-3; j_gene: TRBJ2-5; CDR3nt: TGTGCCAGCAGCTTAGCCCCCGGGGACAGTACTCAAGAGACCCAGTACTTC; CDR3aa: CASSLAPGDSTQETQYF
abundance: few; d_gene: .; len: 12; v_gene: TRBV2; j_gene: TRBJ1-2; CDR3nt: TGTGCCAGCAGTTCCCGCGACAGGGGCTACACCTTC; CDR3aa: CASSSRDRGYTF
abundance: many; d_gene: .; len: 15; v_gene: TRBV18; j_gene: TRBJ2-5; CDR3nt: TGTGCCAGCTCACCAGTTGAGCTGTACCAAGAGACCCAGTACTTC; CDR3aa: CASSPVELYQETQYF
abundance: .; d_gene: .; len: 11; v_gene: TRBV30; j_gene: TRBJ1-1; CDR3nt: TGTGCCTACCTCAGGGACCTTGAAGCTTTCTTT; CDR3aa: CAYLRDLEAFF
abundance: many; d_gene: .; len: 17; v_gene: TRBV14; j_gene: TRBJ2-2; CDR3nt: TGTGCCAGCAGCCAACCGCCCCCGGGACTTAACACCGGGGAGCTGTTTTTT; CDR3aa: CASSQPPPGLNTGELFF
abundance: many; d_gene: TRBD2; len: 15; v_gene: TRBV7-9; j_gene: TRBJ2-3; CDR3nt: TGTGCCAGCAGCACTAGCGGAGGGGGCACAGATACGCAGTATTTT; CDR3aa: CASSTSGGGTDTQYF
abundance: many; d_gene: .; len: 14; v_gene: TRBV18; j_gene: TRBJ2-7; CDR3nt: TGTGCCTCTCAACCCCCCCAGCGGACCTACGAGCAGTACTTC; CDR3aa: CASQPPQRTYEQYF
abundance: many; d_gene: TRBD2; len: 15; v_gene: TRBV7-9; j_gene: TRBJ2-7; CDR3nt: TGTGCCAGCAGCTTAGCGGGCGGGAGTTTATACGAGCAGTACTTC; CDR3aa: CASSLAGGSLYEQYF
abundance: many; d_gene: .; len: 14; v_gene: TRBV10-3; j_gene: TRBJ2-5; CDR3nt: TGTGCCATCAGTGATCAAGGGGGGCAGGAGACCCAGTACTTC; CDR3aa: CAISDQGGQETQYF
abundance: .; d_gene: .; len: 15; v_gene: TRBV5-1; j_gene: TRBJ2-2; CDR3nt: TGCGCCAGCAGCTTGTATAGCCCGAGCACCGGGGAGCTGTTTTTT; CDR3aa: CASSLYSPSTGELFF
abundance: few; d_gene: .; len: 12; v_gene: TRBV5-4; j_gene: TRBJ2-7; CDR3nt: TGTGCCAGCAGCAACGATGGGGGAGAGCAGTACTTC; CDR3aa: CASSNDGGEQYF
abundance: .; d_gene: TRBD2; len: 16; v_gene: TRBV20-1; j_gene: TRBJ2-1; CDR3nt: TGCAGTGCCCTTCTTCTAGGGCTAGCGGGGAACAATGAGCAGTTCTTC; CDR3aa: CSALLLGLAGNNEQFF
abundance: many; d_gene: TRBD2; len: 15; v_gene: TRBV28; j_gene: TRBJ2-7; CDR3nt: TGTGCCAGCAGTTTTCAGCGGGATACTGGGTACGAGCAGTACTTC; CDR3aa: CASSFQRDTGYEQYF
abundance: .; d_gene: .; len: 15; v_gene: TRBV6-5; j_gene: TRBJ2-1; CDR3nt: TGTGCCAGCAGTTACTCCGGGGGGCTCGGGTATGAGCAGTTCTTC; CDR3aa: CASSYSGGLGYEQFF
abundance: many; d_gene: TRBD1; len: 14; v_gene: TRBV5-1; j_gene: TRBJ1-1; CDR3nt: TGCGCCAGCAGCTATACAGGGGCCAGCACTGAAGCTTTCTTT; CDR3aa: CASSYTGASTEAFF
abundance: many; d_gene: .; len: 15; v_gene: TRBV24-1; j_gene: TRBJ2-1; CDR3nt: TGTGCCACCAGTGATAGGGACGAGACCTACAATGAGCAGTTCTTC; CDR3aa: CATSDRDETYNEQFF